What follows are 5 T cell receptor beta chains derived from one specimen sequenced in a study of T cells expressing NK-cell markers. TCRdb reanalyzed the 5' RACE reads and collapses them to one entry per CDR3 protein, without DNA. The data show roughly 430,000 distinct CDR3 sequences, and the top ten clones hold approximately 7%. Input material: blood T cells: a sorted CD56 or NKG2C T cell subset, CD4+ or CD8+ T cells, or bulk PBMC T cells (not recorded which). The receptors were sampled from a woman aged 18-69 years in good health.

The rearrangement joins TRBV4-3 to TRBJ2-5; the TCRdb call, TRBD2, lacks DNA for checking. The germline V gene encodes CDR1 LGHNA and CDR2 YSLEER. The CDR3 covers 15 residues. The CDR3 spells CASSQVLAVFETQYF.

This chain links TRBV5-4 with TRBJ2-1; TCRdb outputs TRBD2, but without DNA this stays unchecked. Germline assignment: CDR1 SGHNT and CDR2 YYREEE (reference sequence). This CDR3 region has 16 residues. The CDR3 protein is CASSPRPSGTYNEQFF. Together with reference TRBV5-4 and TRBJ2-1, the CDR3 gives the full variable domain: ETGVTQSPTHLIKTRGQQVTLRCSSQSGHNTVSWYQQALGQGPQFIFQYYREEENGRGNFPPRFSGLQFPNYSSELNVNALELDDSALYLCASSPRPSGTYNEQFFGPGTRLTVL.

The chain is built from TRBV28 and TRBJ2-7; the TRBD1 assignment by TCRdb is unverifiable without DNA. The CDR3 is 15 residues long. The germline CDR1 and CDR2 sequences are MDHEN and SYDVKM. This chain's CDR3 is CASSPLTGGVNEQYF. Filled out from reference TRBV28 and TRBJ2-7, the complete variable domain reads DVKVTQSSRYLVKRTGEKVFLECVQDMDHENMFWYRQDPGLGLRLIYFSYDVKMKEKGDIPEGYSVSREKKERFSLILESASTNQTSMYLCASSPLTGGVNEQYFGPGTRLTVT.

V is TRBV5-1 and J is TRBJ1-3; lacking DNA, the TRBD1 call made by TCRdb goes unchecked. The CDR3 is made up of 15 amino acids. CDR1 SGHRS and CDR2 YFSETQ come from the germline V gene. The CDR3 reads CASSMGATSGNTIYF.

The CDR3 sequence: CASSEWTGTDTQYF. J is TRBJ2-3 and V is TRBV25-1; the D gene TCRdb calls, TRBD1, cannot be checked with no DNA. The CDR3 has 14 amino acids. Germline V gives CDR1 MGHDK, CDR2 SYGVNS.